The 24 T cell receptor beta chains given below trace back to one sample, sequenced in a study of blood T cell repertoires in COVID-19. Using immunoSEQ multiplex PCR, the repertoire was profiled, and TCRdb retains in-frame clones only, with some absent. The data contain approximately 70,000 clones, approximately 90% of them singletons. Sequencing was carried out using peripheral blood. The receptors here all came from a woman of 80 years or more with active COVID-19.

CDR3 in amino acids: CASSETPSGSSYNEQFF. The CDR3 nucleotides read TGTGCCAGCAGTGAAACCCCTAGCGGGAGCTCCTACAATGAGCAGTTCTTC. The chain recombines TRBV6-1 with TRBJ2-1; 10 positions agree with TRBD2. This CDR3 has 17 amino acids. V was pared by 2 bases and J by 0 bases, with 4 bases of the junction left unmatched. CDR1 and CDR2 from the germline V gene are MNHNS and SASEGT.

The chain carries TRBV7-8 and TRBJ2-1, with D uncertain. The CDR3 runs to 16 residues. Trimming left V 4 bases short and J 0 bases short, with 13 bases between. Germline V gene data show CDR1 as SGHVS and CDR2 as FQNEAQ. CDR3 residues: CASSSIRRSSYNEQFF. The CDR3 coding sequence is TGTGCCAGCAGCTCGATACGTAGGAGCTCCTACAATGAGCAGTTCTTC.

CDR3: CASRWDRNSGNTIYF. CDR3 sequence (DNA): TGTGCCAGCAGATGGGACAGGAACTCTGGAAACACCATATATTTT. The chain combines TRBV5-5 with TRBJ1-3, with 8 bases fitting TRBD1. The CDR3 runs to 15 residues. V was pared by 5 bases and J by 0 bases, with 4 bases of the junction left unmatched. From germline, CDR1 is SGHKS and CDR2 YYEKEE (reference sequence).

The chain employs TRBV28 and TRBJ2-7, with D perhaps matching TRBD1 (6 bases). The CDR3 has 14 amino acids. Per germline, CDR1 MDHEN and CDR2 SYDVKM. V gave up 1 base and J gave up 9 bases, with 16 bases separating them. CDR3 DNA: TGTGCCAGCAGTTTATCAGGGGCGCGGGTTGCGCAGTACTTC. Protein sequence: CASSLSGARVAQYF.

The chain links TRBV2 to TRBJ2-2, with TRBD1 matching 11 bases. CDR3 length equals 14 residues. Germline V gene data show CDR1 as SNHLY and CDR2 as FYNNEI. The V gene end was trimmed by 7 bases and the J gene end by 5 bases; junction bases not matched to a gene: 3. The CDR3 loop is CASKGQGATGELFF. The DNA for the CDR3 is TGTGCCAGCAAAGGACAGGGGGCTACCGGGGAGCTGTTTTTT.

A single count supports this clone. The chain uses TRBV4-3 and TRBJ2-1; no clear D. The germline V and J ends were trimmed by 0 bases and 13 bases, with 16 bases remaining between them. There are 14 residues in the CDR3. Germline V CDR1 and CDR2: LGHNA, YSLEER. The CDR3 protein is CASSQDLVTFGQFF. In DNA, the CDR3 is TGCGCCAGCAGCCAAGATCTAGTTACCTTTGGACAGTTCTTC.

The chain recombines TRBV18 with TRBJ2-1; D might be TRBD2 (6 bases). This CDR3 has 15 amino acids. Between the trimmed V and J ends, which lost 3 bases and 8 bases, there was a span of 17 bases. Germline-derived CDR1 and CDR2 are KGHSH and LQKENI. CDR3 DNA sequence: TGTGCCAGCTCACCGGGGGGACCAGCGGTCTATGAGCAGTTCTTC. This translates into CASSPGGPAVYEQFF.

The chain employs TRBV5-1 and TRBJ1-1; a weak D match, TRBD1 (6 bases). Trimming took off 4 bases at V and 1 base at J, with 11 bases between the two ends. The CDR3 length is 14 residues. CDR1 is SGHRS, CDR2 YFSETQ, per germline. The DNA of the CDR3 is TGCGCCAGCAGCCTGTTGACAGGGAACACTGAAGCTTTCTTT. Its protein product is CASSLLTGNTEAFF.

This clone was detected only once. The V and J genes are TRBV3-1 (or the pseudogene TRBV3-2) and TRBJ2-2, with a tentative D call TRBD2 (5 bases). The V gene lost 2 bases and the J gene lost 3 bases, with 7 bases spanning the gap. The CDR3 runs to 14 residues. Germline lookup yields CDR1 LGHDT and CDR2 YNNKEL (reference sequence). In DNA, the CDR3 is TGTGCCAGCAGCCAACGCGGGTACACCGGGGAGCTGTTTTTT. Translation: CASSQRGYTGELFF.

V usage is TRBV6-2 or TRBV6-3 and J usage is TRBJ2-7, with a tentative D call TRBD2 (5 bases). The CDR3 spans 14 residues. V dropped 2 bases and J dropped 2 bases, with 10 bases sitting between them. The V gene's germline CDR1 is MNHEY and CDR2 SVGEGT. The CDR3 sequence: CASSYASGTYEQYF. In nucleotides, the CDR3 is TGTGCCAGCAGTTACGCGAGCGGTACCTACGAGCAGTACTTC.

The rearrangement uses TRBV28 and TRBJ2-3; 7 bases line up with TRBD2. With 8 bases clipped from V and 0 bases from J, the junction kept 2 bases outside the gene matches. This CDR3 region has 13 residues. Germline loops: CDR1 MDHEN, CDR2 SYDVKM. CDR3 in amino acids: CASGRGSTDTQYF. The DNA of the CDR3 is TGTGCCAGCGGGCGGGGGAGCACAGATACGCAGTATTTT.

The chain is built from TRBV28 and TRBJ1-5, with D perhaps matching TRBD1 (5 bases). Germline V gene sequence: CDR1 MDHEN, CDR2 SYDVKM. There are 14 residues in the CDR3. Trimming took 5 bases from V and 2 from J, leaving 10 bases between them. The CDR3, as DNA: TGTGCCAGCAGTGAGAGACAGCGCAATCAGCCCCAGCATTTT. Protein: CASSERQRNQPQHF.

V usage is TRBV18 and J usage is TRBJ2-5; D might be TRBD1 (6 bases). Germline CDR1 reads KGHSH; CDR2 reads LQKENI. The CDR3 is 15 amino acids. Trimming removed 3 bases at V and 5 bases at J, with 16 bases between. The CDR3 DNA follows: TGTGCCAGCTCACCTAACTCAGGGGTGAGGGAGACCCAGTACTTC. Translation gives CASSPNSGVRETQYF.

V and J are TRBV15 and TRBJ2-7, with TRBD1 as a possible D gene (5 bases). Germline CDR1 and CDR2: LNHNV and YYDKDF (reference sequence). Trimming removed 1 base at V and 3 bases at J, with 19 bases between. This CDR3 has 17 residues. The CDR3: CATSRALQYRTNYEQYF. In nucleotides, the CDR3 is TGTGCCACCAGCAGAGCTCTCCAGTACAGGACAAACTACGAGCAGTACTTC.

The chain uses TRBV4-1 and TRBJ2-2; TRBD1 matches at 7 bases. V was clipped by 3 bases and J by 5 bases; unmatched bases: 6. The CDR3 runs 15 residues. The germline gives CDR1 MGHRA, CDR2 YSYEKL. CDR3 sequence (DNA): TGCGCCAGCAGCCATGCGACAGGGAAGACCGGGGAGCTGTTTTTT. Amino acids: CASSHATGKTGELFF.

The chain links TRBV6-6 to TRBJ2-5; the D is unclear. The V gene's germline CDR1 is MNHNY and CDR2 SVGAGI (reference sequence). Between the trimmed V and J ends, which lost 5 bases and 5 bases, there was a span of 6 bases. The CDR3 contains 11 residues. CDR3 protein: CASSTGETQYF. The CDR3 DNA sequence: TGTGCCAGCAGTACCGGGGAGACCCAGTACTTC.

This clone was found once. The V and J genes are TRBV5-7 and TRBJ2-4, with D possibly matching TRBD1 (7 bases). TRBV5-7 is designated an ORF whose function remains uncertain. The germline V and J ends were trimmed by 4 bases and 6 bases, with 23 bases remaining between them. CDR3 size: 17 residues. As DNA, the CDR3 is TGTGCCAGCAGCATGGAAGACAGGGATTCGGGACTAAACATTCAGTACTTC. Amino acids: CASSMEDRDSGLNIQYF.

The chain employs TRBV9 and TRBJ2-3; TRBD2 agrees at 12 bases. Germline V gives CDR1 SGDLS, CDR2 YYNGEE. This CDR3 contains 14 residues. The V and J ends lost 3 bases and 4 bases, in that order; junction bases with no gene match: 0. The CDR3 DNA sequence: TGTGCCAGCAGCGGACTAGCGGGAGCAGATACGCAGTATTTT. This encodes CASSGLAGADTQYF.

The chain links TRBV27 to TRBJ2-3, with D perhaps matching TRBD2 (5 bases). Germline CDR1 MNHEY, CDR2 SMNVEV (reference sequence). The CDR3 is 14 amino acids. V was clipped by 0 bases and J by 1 base, with 5 bases between them. The CDR3 reads CASSLSRGTDTQYF. CDR3 sequence (DNA): TGTGCCAGCAGTTTATCGCGGGGCACAGATACGCAGTATTTT.

The rearrangement joins TRBV5-1 to TRBJ2-7; 9 nucleotides agree with TRBD1. CDR1 and CDR2 from the germline V gene are SGHRS and YFSETQ. Losses at the gene ends were 9 bases for V and 0 bases for J; bases not matched to a gene: 7. There are 14 residues in the CDR3. CDR3 nucleotides: TGCGCCACCAAGCCGGGACAGGGCTCCTACGAGCAGTACTTC. As protein: CATKPGQGSYEQYF.

Only one count was recorded for this clone. The V gene is TRBV6-1, the J gene TRBJ2-5; 7 bases align to TRBD1. CDR3 length equals 15 residues. V shed 3 bases, J shed 5 bases, and the junction held 9 bases outside the gene matches. Germline loops: CDR1 MNHNS, CDR2 SASEGT. DNA for the CDR3: TGTGCCAGCAGTGACCCTTACAGGGGAAGGGAGACCCAGTACTTC. It yields the protein CASSDPYRGRETQYF.

The chain links TRBV7-9 to TRBJ2-1; no firm D call. Trimming took 2 bases from V and 2 from J, leaving 16 bases between them. There are 17 residues in the CDR3. Germline V lookup: CDR1 SEHNR, CDR2 FQNEAQ (reference sequence). This CDR3 reads CASSLLLSTSAYNEQFF. The CDR3 nucleotides are TGTGCCAGCAGCTTATTGTTATCGACATCAGCCTACAATGAGCAGTTCTTC.

The chain uses TRBV7-2 and TRBJ2-7; TRBD2 agrees at 7 bases. Germline-derived CDR1 and CDR2 are SGHTA and FQGNSA. V shed 3 bases and J 4 bases; nucleotides not matched to a gene: 9. The CDR3 sequence is 15 residues long. As DNA, the CDR3 is TGTGCCAGCAGCTTGGGGGGGGGACTTAAGTACGAGCAGTACTTC. Its protein is CASSLGGGLKYEQYF.

V gene TRBV28 combines with J gene TRBJ2-1; TRBD2 agrees at 8 bases. The V gene end was trimmed by 2 bases and the J gene end by 9 bases; junction bases not matched to a gene: 12. The CDR3 length is 16 residues. The V gene's germline CDR1 is MDHEN and CDR2 SYDVKM. DNA of the CDR3: TGTGCCAGCAGTTTAGGCGGGACTAGAGGCTACGCTGAGCAGTTCTTC. It specifies CASSLGGTRGYAEQFF. Using reference TRBV28 and TRBJ2-1 for the parts outside the CDR3, the full variable domain is DVKVTQSSRYLVKRTGEKVFLECVQDMDHENMFWYRQDPGLGLRLIYFSYDVKMKEKGDIPEGYSVSREKKERFSLILESASTNQTSMYLCASSLGGTRGYAEQFFGPGTRLTVL.